This TCR beta chain was documented in a study of blood T cells in healthy people across ages. General study results and limits: Naive T cell percentage by flow cytometry tracked strongly with beta diversity. PBMCs left unsorted prevented a conclusive naive versus antigen-experienced comparison. The fall in TCR beta diversity per million T cells was roughly linear with age.

The J segment lost 3 bases and the V segment lost 4 bases, leaving 6 bases of the junction unmatched. Germline V gives CDR1 SQVTM, CDR2 ANQGSEA. The CDR3 covers 15 residues. In regard to this clonotype: What it recognizes is unknown.

A J-beta primer mix and a sample-barcoded 5' primer were used in a second PCR of about 7 to 12 cycles. TCRdb called the 5' RACE reads again in MiXCR, with one record for every CDR3 protein. The profile shows more than 500,000 distinct CDR3 sequences, 27% of them singletons. The chain recombines TRBV29-1 with TRBJ1-1, with 12 bases matching TRBD1. The receptor comes from a woman between 65 and 79 years old in good health. Sequenced input: blood. The CDR3 loop is CSVVGTGGSYTEAFF. CDR3 DNA sequence: TGCAGCGTTGTGGGGACAGGGGGCTCGTACACTGAAGCTTTCTTT.